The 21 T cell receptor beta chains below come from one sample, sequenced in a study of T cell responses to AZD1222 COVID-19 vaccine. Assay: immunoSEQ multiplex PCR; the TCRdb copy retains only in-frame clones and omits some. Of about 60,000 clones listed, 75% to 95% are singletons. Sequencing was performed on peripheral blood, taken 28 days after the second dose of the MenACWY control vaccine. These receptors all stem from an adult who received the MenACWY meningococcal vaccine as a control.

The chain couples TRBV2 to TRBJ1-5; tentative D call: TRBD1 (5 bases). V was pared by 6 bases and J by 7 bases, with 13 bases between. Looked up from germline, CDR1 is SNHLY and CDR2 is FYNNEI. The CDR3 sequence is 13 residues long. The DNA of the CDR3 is TGTGCCAGCAGCGGACAACCTTACCAGCCCCAGCATTTT. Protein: CASSGQPYQPQHF.

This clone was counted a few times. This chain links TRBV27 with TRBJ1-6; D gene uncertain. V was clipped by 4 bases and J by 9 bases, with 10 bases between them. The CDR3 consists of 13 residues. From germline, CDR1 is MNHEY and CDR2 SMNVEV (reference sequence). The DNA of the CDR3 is TGTGCCAGCAGTTATTCGGGTAGTTCACCCCTCCACTTT. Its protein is CASSYSGSSPLHF.

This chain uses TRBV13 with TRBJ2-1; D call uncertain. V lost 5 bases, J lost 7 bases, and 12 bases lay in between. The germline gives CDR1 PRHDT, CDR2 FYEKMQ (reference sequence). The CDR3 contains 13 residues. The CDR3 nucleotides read TGTGCCAGCAGCCCCACCGCTGCAAATGAGCAGTTCTTC. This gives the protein CASSPTAANEQFF.

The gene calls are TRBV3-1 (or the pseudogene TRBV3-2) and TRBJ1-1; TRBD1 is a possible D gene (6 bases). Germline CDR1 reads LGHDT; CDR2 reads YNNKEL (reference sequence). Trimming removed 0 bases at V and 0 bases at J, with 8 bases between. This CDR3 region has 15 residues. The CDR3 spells CASSQDEGVNTEAFF. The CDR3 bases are TGTGCCAGCAGCCAAGATGAGGGGGTGAACACTGAAGCTTTCTTT.

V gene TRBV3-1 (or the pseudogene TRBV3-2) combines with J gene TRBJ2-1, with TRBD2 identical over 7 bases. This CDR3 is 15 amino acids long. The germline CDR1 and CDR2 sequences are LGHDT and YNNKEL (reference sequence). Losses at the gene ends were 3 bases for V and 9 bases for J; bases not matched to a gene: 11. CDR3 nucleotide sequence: TGTGCCAGCAGCCACGAGACTAGCAGCCGCGTTGAGCAGTTCTTC. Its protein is CASSHETSSRVEQFF.

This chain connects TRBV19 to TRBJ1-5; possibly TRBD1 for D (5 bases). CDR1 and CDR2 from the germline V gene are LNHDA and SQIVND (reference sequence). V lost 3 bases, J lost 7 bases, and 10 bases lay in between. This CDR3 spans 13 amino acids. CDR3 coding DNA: TGTGCCAGTAGTATGGGGGGTGAGCAGCCCCAGCATTTT. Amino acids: CASSMGGEQPQHF.

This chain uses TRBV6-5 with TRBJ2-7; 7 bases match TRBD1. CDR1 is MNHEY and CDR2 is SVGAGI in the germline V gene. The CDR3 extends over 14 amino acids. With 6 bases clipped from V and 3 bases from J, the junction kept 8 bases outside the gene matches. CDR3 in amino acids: CASRPGQTLYEQYF. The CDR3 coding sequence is TGTGCCAGCAGGCCGGGACAGACCCTCTACGAGCAGTACTTC.

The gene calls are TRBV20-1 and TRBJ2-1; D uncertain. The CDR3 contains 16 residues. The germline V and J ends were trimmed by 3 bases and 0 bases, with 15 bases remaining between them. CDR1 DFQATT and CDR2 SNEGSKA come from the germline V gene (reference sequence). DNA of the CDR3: TGCAGTGCTAGTACCCCCTCGTCCCGCTCCTACAATGAGCAGTTCTTC. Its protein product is CSASTPSSRSYNEQFF.

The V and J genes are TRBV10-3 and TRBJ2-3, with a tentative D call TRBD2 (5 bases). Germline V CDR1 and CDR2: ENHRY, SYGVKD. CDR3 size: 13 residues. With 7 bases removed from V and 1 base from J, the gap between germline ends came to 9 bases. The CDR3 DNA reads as TGTGCCATCACCCCCGGGGGCACAGATACGCAGTATTTT. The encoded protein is CAITPGGTDTQYF.

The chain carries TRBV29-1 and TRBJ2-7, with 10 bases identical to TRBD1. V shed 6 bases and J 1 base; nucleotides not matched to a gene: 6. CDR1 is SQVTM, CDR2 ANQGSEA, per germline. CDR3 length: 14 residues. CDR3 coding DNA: TGCAGCGTGACAGGGGGCGACCTTTCCTACGAGCAGTACTTC. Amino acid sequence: CSVTGGDLSYEQYF.

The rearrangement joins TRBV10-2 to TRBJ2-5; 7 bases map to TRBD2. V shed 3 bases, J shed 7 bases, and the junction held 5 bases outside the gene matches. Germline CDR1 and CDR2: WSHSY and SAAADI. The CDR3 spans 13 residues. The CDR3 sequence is CASSDFTGGTQYF. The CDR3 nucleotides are TGCGCCAGCAGTGATTTTACGGGGGGGACCCAGTACTTC.

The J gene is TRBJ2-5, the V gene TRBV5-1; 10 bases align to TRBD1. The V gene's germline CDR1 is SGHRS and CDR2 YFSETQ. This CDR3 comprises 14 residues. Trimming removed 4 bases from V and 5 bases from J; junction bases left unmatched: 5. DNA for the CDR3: TGCGCCAGCAGCGTTGGGGGACAGGGGGAGACCCAGTACTTC. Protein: CASSVGGQGETQYF.

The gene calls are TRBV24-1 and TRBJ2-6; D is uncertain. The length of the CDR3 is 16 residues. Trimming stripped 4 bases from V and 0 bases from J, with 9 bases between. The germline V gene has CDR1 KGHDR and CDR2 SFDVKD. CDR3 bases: TGTGCCACCAGTGACCACACACCCTCTGGGGCCAACGTCCTGACTTTC. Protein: CATSDHTPSGANVLTF.

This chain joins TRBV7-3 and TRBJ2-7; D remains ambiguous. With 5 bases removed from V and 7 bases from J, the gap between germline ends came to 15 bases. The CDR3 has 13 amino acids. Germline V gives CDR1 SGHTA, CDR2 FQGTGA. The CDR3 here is CASSTKRTSEQYF. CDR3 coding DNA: TGTGCCAGCAGCACCAAGCGTACAAGTGAGCAGTACTTC. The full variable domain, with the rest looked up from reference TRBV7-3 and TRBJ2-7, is GAGVSQTPSNKVTEKGKYVELRCDPISGHTALYWYRQSLGQGPEFLIYFQGTGAADDSGLPNDRFFAVRPEGSVSTLKIQRTERGDSAVYLCASSTKRTSEQYFGPGTRLTVT.

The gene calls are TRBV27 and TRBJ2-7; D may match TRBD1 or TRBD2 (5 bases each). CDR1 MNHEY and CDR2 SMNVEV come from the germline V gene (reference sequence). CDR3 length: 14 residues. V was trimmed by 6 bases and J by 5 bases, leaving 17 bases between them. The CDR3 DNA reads TGTGCCAGCAGCCCCTATGTTGGGACGAACGAGCAGTACTTC. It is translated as CASSPYVGTNEQYF.

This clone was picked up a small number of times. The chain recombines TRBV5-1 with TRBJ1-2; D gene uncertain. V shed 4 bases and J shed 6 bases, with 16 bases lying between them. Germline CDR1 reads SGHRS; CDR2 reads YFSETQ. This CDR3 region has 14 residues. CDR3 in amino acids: CASSLRTGEDGYTF. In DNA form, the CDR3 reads TGCGCCAGCAGCCTGCGGACCGGGGAGGATGGCTACACCTTC.

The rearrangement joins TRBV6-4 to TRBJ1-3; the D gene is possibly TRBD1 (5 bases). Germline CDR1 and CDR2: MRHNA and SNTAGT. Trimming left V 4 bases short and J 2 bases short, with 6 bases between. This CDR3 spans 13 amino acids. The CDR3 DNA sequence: TGTGCCAGCAGTGCAGGGCCTGGAAACACCATATATTTT. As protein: CASSAGPGNTIYF.

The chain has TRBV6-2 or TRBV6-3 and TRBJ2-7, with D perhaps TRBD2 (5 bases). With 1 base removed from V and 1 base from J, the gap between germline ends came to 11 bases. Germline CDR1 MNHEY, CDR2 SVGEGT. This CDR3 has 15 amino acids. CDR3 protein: CASSYLAGISYEQYF. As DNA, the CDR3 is TGTGCCAGCAGTTACTTGGCGGGCATATCCTACGAGCAGTACTTC.

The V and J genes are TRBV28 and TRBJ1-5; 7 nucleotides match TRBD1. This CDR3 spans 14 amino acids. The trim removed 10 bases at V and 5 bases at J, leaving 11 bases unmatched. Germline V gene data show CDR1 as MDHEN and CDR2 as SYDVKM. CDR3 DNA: TGTGCCACCGACGCGGGACAGCTATATCAGCCCCAGCATTTT. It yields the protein CATDAGQLYQPQHF.

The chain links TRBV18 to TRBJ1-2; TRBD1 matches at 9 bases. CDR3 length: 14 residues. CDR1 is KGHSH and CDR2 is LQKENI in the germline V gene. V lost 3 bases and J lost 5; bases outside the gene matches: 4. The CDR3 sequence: CASSPSDRGYGYTF. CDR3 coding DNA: TGTGCCAGCTCACCTTCAGACAGGGGGTATGGCTACACCTTC.

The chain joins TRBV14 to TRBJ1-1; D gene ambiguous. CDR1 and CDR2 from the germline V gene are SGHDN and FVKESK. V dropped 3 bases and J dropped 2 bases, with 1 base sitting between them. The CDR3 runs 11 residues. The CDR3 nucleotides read TGTGCCAGCAGCCACAACACTGAAGCTTTCTTT. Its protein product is CASSHNTEAFF. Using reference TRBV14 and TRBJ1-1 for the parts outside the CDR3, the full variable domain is EAGVTQFPSHSVIEKGQTVTLRCDPISGHDNLYWYRRVMGKEIKFLLHFVKESKQDESGMPNNRFLAERTGGTYSTLKVQPAELEDSGVYFCASSHNTEAFFGQGTRLTVV.